A selection of T cell receptor beta chains follows, all from one sample in a study of CD8+ T cells in alopecia areata. Assay used: immunoSEQ multiplex PCR; TCRdb lists only in-frame clones, some missing. The sample includes over 150,000 clones, roughly 56% of them seen just once. The sample comprised CD8+ T cells sorted from blood. The receptor set was obtained from a human donor in good health. The CDR3 runs from the conserved cysteine through the conserved F or W. A D gene is named only where the DNA matches it firmly. Clone size is not always given. Where it is, it says once, few, many or a class for expanded clones.

V gene	D gene	clone size	J gene	CDR3 DNA	CDR3 protein
TRBV19	-	few	TRBJ1-5	TGTGCCTCTAGTCGGGGGACGCAGCCCCAGCATTTT	CASSRGTQPQHF
TRBV6-5	TRBD1	few	TRBJ1-2	TGTGCCAGCAGTTACTCGGGACAGAAAGGCTACACCTTC	CASSYSGQKGYTF
TRBV4-1	TRBD1	-	TRBJ2-7	TGCGCCAGCAGCCAAAGGGACAGCATTAGCTCCTACGAGCAGTACTTC	CASSQRDSISSYEQYF
TRBV7-9	-	few	TRBJ1-4	TGTGCCAGCAGCTTAGCCCCCGCAACTAATGAAAAACTGTTTTTT	CASSLAPATNEKLFF
TRBV29-1	-	few	TRBJ2-7	TGCAGCGCCCGACACGTTGACTCCTACGAGCAGTACTTC	CSARHVDSYEQYF
TRBV29-1	-	-	TRBJ2-7	TGCAGCGTTGAAGCAGGACAGAACTACGAGCAGTACTTC	CSVEAGQNYEQYF
TRBV30	-	-	TRBJ2-7	TGTGCCTGGAGCCCGACCCCCAGGGGCCCATCCTACGAGCAGTACTTC	CAWSPTPRGPSYEQYF
TRBV28	TRBD1	-	TRBJ1-1	TGTGCCAGCTTCGGACAGGGCGGTAACAGGGTGAACACTGAAGCTTTCTTT	CASFGQGGNRVNTEAFF
TRBV4-1	TRBD2	many	TRBJ2-3	TGCGCCAGCAGCCAGGCGGGGGACACAGATACGCAGTATTTT	CASSQAGDTDTQYF
TRBV10-3	-	few	TRBJ2-3	TGTGCCATCAGTGACCCCGACAGGCAAGATACGCAGTATTTT	CAISDPDRQDTQYF
TRBV29-1	-	once	TRBJ2-7	TGCAGCGTTGAAACTGGCGCATACTACGAGCAGTACTTC	CSVETGAYYEQYF
TRBV7-9	-	-	TRBJ2-7	TGTGCCAGCGGACCAACAGGGTACGAGCAGTACTTC	CASGPTGYEQYF
TRBV7-9	-	few	TRBJ2-7	TGTGCCAGCAGCTTAGTAAGCGGCTACGAGCAGTACTTC	CASSLVSGYEQYF
TRBV29-1	-	few	TRBJ1-2	TGCAGCGTGGGTGGCCGTGCCTATGGCTACACCTTC	CSVGGRAYGYTF
TRBV4-1	-	-	TRBJ1-4	TGCGCCAGCAGCCACGACGGACCAAATGAAAAACTGTTTTTT	CASSHDGPNEKLFF
TRBV29-1	-	few	TRBJ2-2	TGCAGCGTCTTGTTAAGTGTCGGGGAGCTGTTTTTT	CSVLLSVGELFF
TRBV5-6	TRBD2	-	TRBJ2-1	TGTGCCAGCAGCTTGGTTCCCGGGGGGGAGGAGCAGTTCTTC	CASSLVPGGEEQFF
TRBV2	TRBD1	-	TRBJ2-7	TGTGCCAGCAGTGCCCAGGACAGGGCGGGGGAGCAGTACTTC	CASSAQDRAGEQYF
TRBV27	-	-	TRBJ1-2	TGTGCCAGCAGTCCTCGGACCCCCATCCATGGCTACACCTTC	CASSPRTPIHGYTF
TRBV19	-	few	TRBJ1-2	TGTGCCAGTAGTATAGGCGGCAGGAGGGACTATGGCTACACCTTC	CASSIGGRRDYGYTF
TRBV2	TRBD1	once	TRBJ2-7	TGTGCCAGCATCGACAGGGCCGGTTCCTACGAGCAGTACTTC	CASIDRAGSYEQYF
TRBV29-1	TRBD1	-	TRBJ1-5	TGCAGCGTGGGGACAGGGCTCAATCAGCCCCAGCATTTT	CSVGTGLNQPQHF
TRBV4-1	-	-	TRBJ2-2	TGCGCCAGCAGCCAAGAAGTACGGACAGATATCGCCGGGGAGCTGTTTTTT	CASSQEVRTDIAGELFF
TRBV6-5	-	-	TRBJ1-1	TGTGCCAGCAGTTCGCAGGGTTGGAGCACTGAAGCTTTCTTT	CASSSQGWSTEAFF
TRBV5-4	-	many	TRBJ1-1	TGTGCCAGCAGACACGAATACACTGAAGCTTTCTTT	CASRHEYTEAFF